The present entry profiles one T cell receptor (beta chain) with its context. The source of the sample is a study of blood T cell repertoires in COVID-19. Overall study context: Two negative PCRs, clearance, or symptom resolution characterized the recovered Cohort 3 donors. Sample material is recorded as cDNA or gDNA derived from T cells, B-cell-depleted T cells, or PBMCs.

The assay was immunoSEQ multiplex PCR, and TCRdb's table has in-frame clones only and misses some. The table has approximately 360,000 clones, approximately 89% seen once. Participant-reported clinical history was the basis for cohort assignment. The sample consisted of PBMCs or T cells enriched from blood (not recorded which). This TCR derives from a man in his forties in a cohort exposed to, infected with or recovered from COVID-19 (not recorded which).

CDR3 DNA sequence: TGTGCCAGTACCACGACAGGGGTTAATTCACCCCTCCACTTT. It is translated as CASTTTGVNSPLHF. The chain combines TRBV19 with TRBJ1-6; 8 bases are a match to TRBD1. The CDR3 consists of 14 residues. Germline values: CDR1 LNHDA, CDR2 SQIVND (reference sequence). Trimming removed 7 bases from V and 6 bases from J; junction bases left unmatched: 5.